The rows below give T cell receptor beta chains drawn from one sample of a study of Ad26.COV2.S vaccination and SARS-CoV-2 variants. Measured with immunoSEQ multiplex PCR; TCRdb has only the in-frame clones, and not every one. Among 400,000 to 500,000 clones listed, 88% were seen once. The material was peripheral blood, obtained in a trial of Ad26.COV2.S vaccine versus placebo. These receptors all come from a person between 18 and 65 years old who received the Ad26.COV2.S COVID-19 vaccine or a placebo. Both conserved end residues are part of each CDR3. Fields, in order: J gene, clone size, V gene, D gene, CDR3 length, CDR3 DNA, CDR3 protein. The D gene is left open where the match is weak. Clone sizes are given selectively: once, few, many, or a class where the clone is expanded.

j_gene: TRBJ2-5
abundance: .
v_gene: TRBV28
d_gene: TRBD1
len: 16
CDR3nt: TGTGCCAGCAGCCCCTCCTGGGACAGGGGAATTGGGACCCAGTACTTC
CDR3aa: CASSPSWDRGIGTQYF

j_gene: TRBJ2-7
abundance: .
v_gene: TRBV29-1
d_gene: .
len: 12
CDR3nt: TGCAGCGTTGGTGGGGGTTCCTACGAGCAGTACTTC
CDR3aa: CSVGGGSYEQYF

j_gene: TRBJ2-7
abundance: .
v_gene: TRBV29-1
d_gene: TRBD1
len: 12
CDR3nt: TGCAGCGTTGCTTTAGGGGGCGGCGAGCAGTACTTC
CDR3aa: CSVALGGGEQYF

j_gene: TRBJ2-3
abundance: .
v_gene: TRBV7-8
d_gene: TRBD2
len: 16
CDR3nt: TGTGCCAGCAGCCCAAGAGCGGGGGGCCCTCCAGATACGCAGTATTTT
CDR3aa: CASSPRAGGPPDTQYF

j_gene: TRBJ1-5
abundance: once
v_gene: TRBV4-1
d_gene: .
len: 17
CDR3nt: TGCGCCAGCAGCCAAGATTTTGTTCCCAGGAGCAATCAGCCCCAGCATTTT
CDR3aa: CASSQDFVPRSNQPQHF

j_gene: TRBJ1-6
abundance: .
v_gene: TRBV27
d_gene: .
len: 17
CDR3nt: TGTGCCAGCACCGAAACAGGTCCCCGCTCCTATAATTCACCCCTCCACTTT
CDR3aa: CASTETGPRSYNSPLHF

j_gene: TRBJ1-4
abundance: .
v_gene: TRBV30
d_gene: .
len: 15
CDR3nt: TGTGCCTGGGGTGTTGGGACAAGGTATAATGAAAAACTGTTTTTT
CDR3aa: CAWGVGTRYNEKLFF

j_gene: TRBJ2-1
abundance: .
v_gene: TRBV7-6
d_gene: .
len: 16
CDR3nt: TGTGCCAGCGGCAGAAGACCGGGACGAGCCTACAATGAGCAGTTCTTC
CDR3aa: CASGRRPGRAYNEQFF

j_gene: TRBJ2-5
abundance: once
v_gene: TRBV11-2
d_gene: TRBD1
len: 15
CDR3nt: TGTGCCAGCAGCTCCCTGGGGACAGGAGGAAAGACCCAGTACTTC
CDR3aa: CASSSLGTGGKTQYF

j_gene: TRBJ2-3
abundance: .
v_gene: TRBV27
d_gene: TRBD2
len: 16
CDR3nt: TGTGCCAGCAGTTTAACAACTAGCGGGGTGTCAGATACGCAGTATTTT
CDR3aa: CASSLTTSGVSDTQYF

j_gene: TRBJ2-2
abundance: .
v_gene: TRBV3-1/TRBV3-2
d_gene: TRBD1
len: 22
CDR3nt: TGTGCCAGCAGCCCCGTTATTCCCGGGACAGGCGCCAATGGCGAGAGCACCGGGGAGCTGTTTTTT
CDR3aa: CASSPVIPGTGANGESTGELFF

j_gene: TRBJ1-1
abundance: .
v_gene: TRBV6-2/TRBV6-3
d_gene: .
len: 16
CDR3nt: TGTGCCAGCAGTTACTCGATAGATAAGCGAAGAACTGAAGCTTTCTTT
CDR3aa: CASSYSIDKRRTEAFF

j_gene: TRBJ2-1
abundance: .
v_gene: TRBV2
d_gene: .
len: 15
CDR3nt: TGTGCCAGCAGTGAATGGGGGGACTCCTACAATGAGCAGTTCTTC
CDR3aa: CASSEWGDSYNEQFF

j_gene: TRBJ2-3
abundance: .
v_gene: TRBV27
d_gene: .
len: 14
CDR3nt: TGTGCCAGCAGTCGAGGGACATACACAGATACGCAGTATTTT
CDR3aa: CASSRGTYTDTQYF

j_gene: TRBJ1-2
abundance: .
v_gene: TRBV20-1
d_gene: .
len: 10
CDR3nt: TGCAGTGCTCTAGCGCAAGGCTACACCTTC
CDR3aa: CSALAQGYTF

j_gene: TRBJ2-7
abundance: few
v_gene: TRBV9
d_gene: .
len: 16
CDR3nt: TGTGCCAGCAGCTTCAACCGGGACGGCAGCTCCTACGAGCAGTACTTC
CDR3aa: CASSFNRDGSSYEQYF

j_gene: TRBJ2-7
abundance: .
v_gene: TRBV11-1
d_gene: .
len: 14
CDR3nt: TGTGCCAGCAGCTTAGAGACAGGTTCCTACGAGCAGTACTTC
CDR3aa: CASSLETGSYEQYF

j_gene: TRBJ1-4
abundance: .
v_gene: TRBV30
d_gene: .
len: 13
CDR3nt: TGTGCCTGGAGTTATAACTTAGGGGAAAAACTGTTTTTT
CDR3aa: CAWSYNLGEKLFF

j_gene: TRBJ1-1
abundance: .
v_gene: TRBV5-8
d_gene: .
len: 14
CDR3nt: TGTGCCAGCAGCTCGGGTGACAGTCCGACTGAAGCTTTCTTT
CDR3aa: CASSSGDSPTEAFF

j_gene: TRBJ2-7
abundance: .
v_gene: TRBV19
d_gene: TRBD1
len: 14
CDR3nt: TGTGCCAGTAGTATGCAGGGGGTTGCCTACGAGCAGTACTTC
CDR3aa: CASSMQGVAYEQYF

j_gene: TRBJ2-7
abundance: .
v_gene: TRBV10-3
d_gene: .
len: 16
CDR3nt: TGTGCCATCAGTGACCCCGGACTTGCCCTACCCTACGAGCAGTACTTC
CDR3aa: CAISDPGLALPYEQYF

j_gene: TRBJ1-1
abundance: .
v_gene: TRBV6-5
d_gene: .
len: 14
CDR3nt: TGTGCCAGCAGTTACCGACCTCCAGGCACTGAAGCTTTCTTT
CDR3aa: CASSYRPPGTEAFF

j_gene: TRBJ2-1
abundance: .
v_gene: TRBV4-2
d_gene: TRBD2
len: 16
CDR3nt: TGTGCCAGCAGCCAAGGGACTAGCGGGGGGCTGAATGAGCAGTTCTTC
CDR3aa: CASSQGTSGGLNEQFF

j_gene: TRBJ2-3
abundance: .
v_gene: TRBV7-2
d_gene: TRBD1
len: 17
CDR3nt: TGTGCCAGCAGCATCCGACAGGGGGCCCTATTCTCAGATACGCAGTATTTT
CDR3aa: CASSIRQGALFSDTQYF

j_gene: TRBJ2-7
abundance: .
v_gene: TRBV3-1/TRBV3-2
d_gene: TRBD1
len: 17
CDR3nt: TGTGCCAGCAGCCAAGATCCATGGCGGGACAGGGGGTACGAGCAGTACTTC
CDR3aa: CASSQDPWRDRGYEQYF

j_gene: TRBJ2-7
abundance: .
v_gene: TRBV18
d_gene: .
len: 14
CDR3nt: TGTGCCAGCTCACCACCAGGGCGAAAGGGCGAGCAGTACTTC
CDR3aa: CASSPPGRKGEQYF

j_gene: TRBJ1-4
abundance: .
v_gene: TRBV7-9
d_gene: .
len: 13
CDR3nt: TGTGCCGGGAAGAGTGCAACTAATGAAAAACTGTTTTTT
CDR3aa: CAGKSATNEKLFF

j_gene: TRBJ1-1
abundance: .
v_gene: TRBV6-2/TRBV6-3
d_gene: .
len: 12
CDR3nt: TGTGCCAGCAGCCTCGGACAGTTTGAAGCTTTCTTT
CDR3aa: CASSLGQFEAFF

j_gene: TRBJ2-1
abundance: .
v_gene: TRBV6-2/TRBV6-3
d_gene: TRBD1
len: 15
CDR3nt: TGTGCCAGCAGTAACCGGGACAGGGCTTCTAATGAGCAGTTCTTC
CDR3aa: CASSNRDRASNEQFF

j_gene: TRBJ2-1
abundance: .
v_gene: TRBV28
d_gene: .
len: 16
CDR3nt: TGTGCCAGCAGTTTGAATTGGCAGGGTCCTTGGAATGAGCAGTTCTTC
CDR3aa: CASSLNWQGPWNEQFF

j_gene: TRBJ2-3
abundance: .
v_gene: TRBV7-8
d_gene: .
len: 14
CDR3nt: TGTGCCAGCAGCTTAGGTTCTGGCACAGATACGCAGTATTTT
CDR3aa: CASSLGSGTDTQYF

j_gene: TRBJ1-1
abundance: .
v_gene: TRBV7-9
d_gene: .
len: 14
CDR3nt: TGTGCCAGCAGCTTTGGCAGGGAGAACACTGAAGCTTTCTTT
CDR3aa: CASSFGRENTEAFF